This T cell receptor (beta chain) was captured in a study of T cell repertoires in cytomegalovirus infection. Study-wide context: It was the public TCR beta signatures that indicated both CMV infection and matching HLA type.

TCRdb called the reads again in MiXCR, with one record for every CDR3 protein. Here the sample spans some 400,000 distinct CDR3 sequences, approximately 18% being singletons. Study-wide points: Dominating the ex vivo response were TCR beta clonotypes that were CMV-specific and HLA-C-restricted.

The CDR3 extends over 15 amino acids. Germline lookup yields CDR1 SGHTA and CDR2 FQGNSA. Trimming took 1 base from V and 3 from J, leaving 9 bases between them. This clonotype was counted at least ten times. The antigen is undetermined. Source material: PBMCs. The TCR comes from a human donor in good health (CMV status not recorded). Some clones in this sample may be carry-over from other donors' samples. The chain carries TRBV7-2 and TRBJ2-2; D may be TRBD1 or TRBD2 (6 bases each). The CDR3 loop reads CASSLEGGYTGELFF. In DNA form, the CDR3 reads TGTGCCAGCAGCTTAGAGGGGGGATACACCGGGGAGCTGTTTTTT.